This T cell receptor beta chain emerged from a study of glioma-infiltrating T cells. General observations from the study: Non-neoplastic patients had below-expected tissue-blood divergence, while all gliomas exceeded expectation. Only very few CDR3 sequences appeared in both tissue and blood.

TCR alpha and beta CDR3 regions were amplified from RNA using iRepertoire nested multiplex PCR. Tissue mRNA or PBMC total RNA, about 85-400 ng, went into one-step reverse transcription and amplification. MiXCR, run by TCRdb on the multiplex PCR reads, gives a single entry per CDR3 protein. The sample has some 160,000 distinct CDR3 sequences, 43% seen once. The sample holds one count of this clonotype. Antigen: not known. The CDR3 is made up of 15 amino acids. Unmatched junction bases numbered 15, after V lost 10 bases and J lost 5 bases. This sequence joins TRBV12-3 or TRBV12-4 and TRBJ2-7, with 9 positions matching TRBD2. Sequenced material: glioma tissue, nonneoplastic brain tissue, or PBMCs (not recorded which). This TCR was sampled from a human donor with low-grade glioma or glioblastoma, undergoing nonglioma brain surgery, or in good health (not recorded which). The DNA of the CDR3 is TGTGCCACCTCGATAAGCGTAGCGGGAGTCCACGAGCAGTACTTC. Its protein product is CATSISVAGVHEQYF.